This TCR beta chain appears in the sequencing data of a study of shared clonotypes between healthy human individuals. Whole-study results and caveats: An effect of sequencing depth on clonotype sharing among donors was expected.

Sequencing was performed with immunoSEQ multiplex PCR; in TCRdb, only in-frame clones are kept and a portion is missing. There are 2 million to 3 million clones in the sample; 93% occur only once, and approximately 0.36% lies in the top ten. About this clone: Its antigen is undetermined.

None of the donors, who were healthy HIV-negative adults, had recently had acute infections or vaccinations. Source material: naive CD4+ T cells from PBMCs. Subset specified: CD45RA+ positively selected. The clonotype comes from a man younger than 35 in good health. Some clones in this sample may be carry-over from other donors' samples.

The CDR3: CASAVAWRPSGANVLTF. The CDR3 DNA follows: TGTGCCAGCGCTGTGGCCTGGAGACCGTCTGGGGCCAACGTCCTGACTTTC. This chain joins TRBV28 and TRBJ2-6, with D hard to call. Germline V gene data show CDR1 as MDHEN and CDR2 as SYDVKM. The CDR3 runs to 17 residues. The V end was cut by 8 bases, the J end by 1 base, with 18 bases between.